Shown below are 10 T cell receptor beta chains from a single sample sequenced in a study of tumor-infiltrating lymphocytes in oesophageal squamous cell carcinoma. TCRdb reprocessed the PCR reads with MiXCR, giving one entry per CDR3 protein. Among nearly 20,000 distinct CDR3 sequences listed, around 43% were seen once. Input material: blood. The receptors were sampled from a male donor with esophageal squamous cell carcinoma.

By sample fraction, this clonotype is medium-sized (0.01 to 0.1%). This sequence joins TRBV6-1 and TRBJ2-3; TRBD1 is a possible D gene (6 bases). V lost 4 bases to trimming and J lost 6 bases, with 14 bases between them. CDR1 is MNHNS and CDR2 is SASEGT in the germline V gene. CDR3 length equals 14 residues. The CDR3 nucleotides read TGTGCCAGCAGTGGGACAGCTTCGGGGGATACGCAGTATTTT. It codes for CASSGTASGDTQYF.

This clonotype was observed many times. This sequence joins TRBV12-3 or TRBV12-4 and TRBJ2-1, with D possibly being TRBD1 (5 bases). The J call may be in error: the DNA end matches TRBJ2-7 better. The CDR3 consists of 13 residues. CDR3 region: CASSFQTDNEQYF. The CDR3 DNA reads as TGTGCCAGCAGTTTTCAGACAGACAATGAGCAGTACTTC.

This clonotype was recorded many times. Since a much larger clone is just one base distant, this may be a read error. The chain combines TRBV12-3 or TRBV12-4 with TRBJ2-7; 9 bases align to TRBD2. V gave up 4 bases and J gave up 7 bases; unmatched junction bases: 14. The CDR3 is 16 residues long. This CDR3 is CASSSLRGRDYNEQYF. In nucleotides, the CDR3 is TGTGCCAGCAGTTCCCTGCGCGGGAGGGACTACAATGAGCAGTACTTC.

This clonotype was seen only a few times. The genes are TRBV30 and TRBJ1-4, with unresolved D. Germline lookup yields CDR1 GTSNPN and CDR2 SVGIG (reference sequence). The CDR3 sequence is 14 residues long. Trimming stripped 1 base from V and 4 bases from J, with 10 bases between. The chain's CDR3 is CAWSGRDFNEKLFF. In nucleotides, the CDR3 is TGTGCCTGGAGTGGTAGGGATTTTAATGAAAAACTGTTTTTT.

This clonotype was observed a few times. A much larger clone sits a single nucleotide away, making a read error possible. The chain has TRBV6-6 and TRBJ2-7; no definite D call. TRBJ2-1 explains the end of the DNA better; the J call may be wrong. Germline V gene sequence: CDR1 MNHNY, CDR2 SVGAGI (reference sequence). The CDR3 extends over 15 amino acids. For the CDR3, the DNA is TGTGCCAGCAGTTACGGGGTCGAGGCGTCCTACGAGCAGTTCTTC. Its protein product is CASSYGVEASYEQFF.

This clonotype occurred a few times. The chain carries TRBV7-6 and TRBJ1-2, with D maybe TRBD1 (6 bases). The CDR3 runs 14 residues. Trimming took off 5 bases at V and 1 base at J, with 11 bases between the two ends. Germline V gene lookup returns CDR1 SGHVS and CDR2 FNYEAQ. CDR3 protein: CASSQGHGNYGYTF. The CDR3 DNA sequence: TGTGCCAGCAGCCAGGGACATGGTAACTATGGCTACACCTTC.

V is TRBV6-2 or TRBV6-3 and J is TRBJ2-3; perhaps TRBD2 as D (6 bases). The end of the DNA fits TRBJ2-1 better, so the J call may be wrong. CDR1 is MNHEY and CDR2 is SVGEGT in the germline V gene. This CDR3 contains 15 residues. The CDR3 is CASSDSGGTYNEQFF. The CDR3 DNA reads TGTGCCAGCAGCGATAGCGGAGGAACCTACAATGAGCAGTTCTTC.

This clonotype showed up many times. The V gene is TRBV5-1, the J gene TRBJ2-7; 10 bases fit TRBD1. This CDR3 is 14 amino acids long. Per the germline V gene, CDR1 is SGHRS and CDR2 is YFSETQ. J gave up 4 bases and V 2 bases, and 3 bases lay outside the gene matches. In DNA form, the CDR3 reads TGCGCCAGCAGCTTCGGGACAGGGGAATACGAGCAGTACTTC. This codes for CASSFGTGEYEQYF.

J is TRBJ2-6 and V is TRBV6-8, with 7 nucleotides matching TRBD1. CDR1 MNHGY and CDR2 SAAAGT come from the germline V gene. The CDR3 runs to 15 residues. V was pared by 6 bases and J by 2 bases, with 4 bases of the junction left unmatched. The CDR3, as DNA: TGTGCCAGCAGCTTAACAGGGGCTGGGGCCAACGTCCTGACTTTC. As protein: CASSLTGAGANVLTF.

This clonotype turned up a few times. This may stem from a read error, because a much larger clone lies one nucleotide away. The chain joins TRBV27 to TRBJ2-5, with unresolved D. Gene TRBJ2-1 matches the end of the DNA better, so the J call may be wrong. CDR1 is MNHEY, CDR2 SMNVEV, per germline (reference sequence). The CDR3 spans 14 residues. CDR3 coding DNA: TGTGCCAGCAGTTTATCGAGGACCGCCTACGAGCAGTTCTTC. Its protein is CASSLSRTAYEQFF.